This T cell receptor beta chain was identified during a study of cytomegalovirus exposure and HLA in healthy donors. Across the study: A prior study identified roughly 110 million unique TCR beta sequences from 200 million or so T cells. Overall study results and limits: Sequencing had likely introduced a cluster of highly shared sequence variants as an artifact.

This PCR relied on a set of 60 Vbeta primers and 13 Jbeta primers. TCRdb's table, derived via immunoSEQ multiplex PCR, lists solely in-frame clones and lacks some. The table lists 210,000 or so clones, 82% of them singletons. This CDR3 spans 15 amino acids. V lost 4 bases and J lost 9; bases outside the gene matches: 8. From germline, CDR1 is SGHVS and CDR2 FQNEAQ. In the case of this clone: Its antigen is as yet unknown.

This chain connects TRBV7-8 to TRBJ2-1, with 11 bases aligning to TRBD2. This sequence was found in a woman aged 40 to 50 in good health and CMV-seronegative. Sequencing was done on a sample of PBMCs. The CDR3 protein is CASSYSGGGSGEQFF. The CDR3 DNA reads as TGTGCCAGCAGCTATAGCGGGGGGGGTTCGGGTGAGCAGTTCTTC.